This T cell receptor beta chain was sequenced for a study of T cell responses to AZD1222 COVID-19 vaccine. As concerns this clone: Its specificity is unknown.

CDR1 and CDR2 from the germline V gene are MNHEY and SVGAGI. This CDR3 has 15 residues. J lost 3 bases, V lost 4 bases, and 7 bases had no gene match. TCRdb's table, derived via immunoSEQ multiplex PCR, lists solely in-frame clones and lacks some. Among 80,000 to 100,000 clones, roughly nine tenths were seen once, and the ten largest hold approximately 12%. Study-level points and caveats: Donors, mostly white British, included more females; clonal diversity was possibly underestimated.

This chain uses TRBV6-5 with TRBJ2-3, with TRBD2 matching over 7 bases. This sequence was found in an adult in good health. Sequences were derived from peripheral blood, sampled on day 0 of AZD1222 vaccination. The CDR3, as DNA: TGTGCCAGCAGTTCGGGCGGGAGAAGGACAGATACGCAGTATTTT. Translated: CASSSGGRRTDTQYF.